These 13 T cell receptor beta chains came from one sample sequenced in a study of radiation and T cells in renal cell carcinoma. Assay: immunoSEQ multiplex PCR; the TCRdb copy retains only in-frame clones and omits some. The sample has roughly 130,000 clones; 88% are singletons. The time point was: blood 2 weeks post-SBRT. Treatment described: 15 Gy SBRT to primary tumor, nephrectomy 4 weeks later. The starting material was blood, obtained from a patient whose treatment included radiotherapy and nephrectomy. The source of these receptors is a woman between 65 and 79 years old with renal cell carcinoma.

For the CDR3, the DNA is TGTGCCAGCAGCCAGGAGGGACAGAGTAACTATGGCTACACCTTC. Its protein product is CASSQEGQSNYGYTF. V usage is TRBV4-2 and J usage is TRBJ1-2; TRBD1 matches 7 bases. The CDR3 covers 15 residues. Losses at the gene ends were 3 bases for V and 1 base for J; bases not matched to a gene: 5. Germline CDR1 LGHNA, CDR2 YNFKEQ.

The chain has TRBV7-8 and TRBJ1-5, with 8 bases that match TRBD1. The CDR3 runs 15 residues. CDR1 is SGHVS, CDR2 FQNEAQ, per germline. J lost 10 bases, V lost 5 bases, and 13 bases had no gene match. Written as DNA, the CDR3 is TGTGCCAGCAGCGAGGGACAGGCCACGAGGGGACCCCAGCATTTT. Amino acid sequence: CASSEGQATRGPQHF. The whole variable domain, filled in from reference TRBV7-8 and TRBJ1-5, reads GAGVSQSPRYKVAKRGQDVALRCDPISGHVSLFWYQQALGQGPEFLTYFQNEAQLDKSGLPSDRFFAERPEGSVSTLKIQRTQQEDSAVYLCASSEGQATRGPQHFGDGTRLSIL.

The chain employs TRBV9 and TRBJ1-3, with 7 bases matching TRBD1. Germline V lookup: CDR1 SGDLS, CDR2 YYNGEE. This CDR3 region has 17 residues. The J segment lost 0 bases and the V segment lost 2 bases, leaving 8 bases of the junction unmatched. The CDR3 region is CASSVSQGTSSGNTIYF. CDR3 coding DNA: TGTGCCAGCAGCGTTTCACAGGGGACCAGCTCTGGAAACACCATATATTTT.

The CDR3 DNA follows: TGTGCCAGCAGTGAAGCGCTTAGCGGGGGTACGCAGTATTTT. As protein: CASSEALSGGTQYF. The J gene is TRBJ2-3, the V gene TRBV2, with 9 nucleotides matching TRBD2. CDR1 is SNHLY, CDR2 FYNNEI, per germline. The CDR3 contains 14 residues. Trimming at V came to 0 bases and at J to 8 bases, leaving 3 bases not matched to a gene.

This rearrangement joins TRBV6-5 to TRBJ1-4; unclear D gene. The V end lost 2 bases, the J end lost 4 bases, and 8 bases lay between the germline ends. Germline CDR1 reads MNHEY; CDR2 reads SVGAGI. CDR3 size: 14 residues. Here the CDR3 reads CASSYRTVNEKLFF. CDR3 in DNA: TGTGCCAGCAGTTACCGAACGGTTAATGAAAAACTGTTTTTT.

This chain joins TRBV19 and TRBJ1-1; no clear D gene. Germline lookup yields CDR1 LNHDA and CDR2 SQIVND (reference sequence). The CDR3 consists of 17 residues. The V gene lost 7 bases and the J gene lost 0 bases, with 21 bases spanning the gap. CDR3: CASTSRRAGGMNTEAFF. In DNA form, the CDR3 reads TGTGCCAGTACTTCTCGGCGGGCAGGCGGTATGAACACTGAAGCTTTCTTT.

This clone was recorded a few times. The CDR3 nucleotides read TGTGCCAGCAGCCCCCACAGGCGGGAATATGGCTACACCTTC. As protein: CASSPHRREYGYTF. This chain uses TRBV9 with TRBJ1-2; tentative D call: TRBD1 (5 bases). Per the germline V gene, CDR1 is SGDLS and CDR2 is YYNGEE. V dropped 4 bases and J dropped 5 bases, with 15 bases sitting between them. The CDR3 runs to 14 residues.

The rearrangement uses TRBV19 and TRBJ1-2; D may be TRBD1 (5 bases). The length of the CDR3 is 15 residues. Per germline, CDR1 LNHDA and CDR2 SQIVND (reference sequence). The V end lost 5 bases, the J end lost 3 bases, and 16 bases lay between the germline ends. The CDR3: CASSSRDLGDYGYTF. The CDR3 nucleotides read TGTGCCAGTAGTTCCCGGGACCTTGGGGACTATGGCTACACCTTC.

The chain joins TRBV19 to TRBJ2-7; D gene uncertain. Germline V CDR1 and CDR2: LNHDA, SQIVND (reference sequence). This CDR3 spans 12 amino acids. V was cut by 6 bases and J by 1 base, with 7 bases left in between. CDR3 region: CASSQASYEQYF. The CDR3 nucleotides read TGTGCCAGTAGCCAGGCGTCCTACGAGCAGTACTTC.

The table lists this clone with a count of one. J is TRBJ2-7 and V is TRBV5-1; no definite D call. The CDR3 is 15 amino acids. V was trimmed by 5 bases and J by 0 bases, leaving 15 bases between them. Germline values: CDR1 SGHRS, CDR2 YFSETQ. CDR3 loop: CASRPNQAFSYEQYF. The CDR3 DNA is TGCGCCAGCAGACCGAACCAGGCCTTCTCCTACGAGCAGTACTTC.

This chain connects TRBV6-1 to TRBJ1-4; 9 bases map to TRBD1. Germline V CDR1 and CDR2: MNHNS, SASEGT. The CDR3 length is 14 residues. With 6 bases clipped from V and 5 bases from J, the junction kept 4 bases outside the gene matches. The CDR3 region has the DNA TGTGCCAGCAGGGGACAGGGCCAGAATGAAAAACTGTTTTTT. This encodes CASRGQGQNEKLFF.

This clone was detected once. This chain connects TRBV19 to TRBJ1-6, with D unresolved. Germline CDR1 reads LNHDA; CDR2 reads SQIVND (reference sequence). This CDR3 comprises 14 residues. Trimming shortened V by 1 base and J by 7 bases, and 8 bases separated the two germline ends. The CDR3 nucleotides read TGTGCCAGTAGTATAGGGACGGCGAATTCACCCCTCCACTTT. Translated, it gives CASSIGTANSPLHF. The variable domain in full, with the rest retrieved from reference TRBV19 and TRBJ1-6, is DGGITQSPKYLFRKEGQNVTLSCEQNLNHDAMYWYRQDPGQGLRLIYYSQIVNDFQKGDIAEGYSVSREKKESFPLTVTSAQKNPTAFYLCASSIGTANSPLHFGNGTRLTVT.

The chain joins TRBV7-8 to TRBJ1-1; D ambiguous. The CDR3 totals 13 residues. The germline gives CDR1 SGHVS, CDR2 FQNEAQ. Trimming stripped 3 bases from V and 4 bases from J, with 9 bases between. As DNA, the CDR3 is TGTGCCAGCAGCTTGGTGGAAGGCACTGAAGCTTTCTTT. Protein product: CASSLVEGTEAFF.